This TCR beta chain derives from a study of blood T cell repertoires in COVID-19. Study-level background: Some COVID-19 samples were acute and others convalescent; all came from the United States, Italy and Spain. The cDNA or gDNA used as material had been derived from T cells, B-cell-depleted T cells, or PBMCs.

Germline V CDR1 and CDR2: MDHEN, SYDVKM. Between the trimmed V and J ends, which lost 7 bases and 4 bases, there was a span of 16 bases. The CDR3 spans 14 residues. Per the authors' pipeline: Nucleated cell counts were estimated from reference gene primer amplification. Only in-frame clones appear in the TCRdb table, and some are missing; sequencing was by immunoSEQ multiplex PCR. V and J calls and clone size are those listed in that table; D and trimming were worked out from the DNA. The table lists more than 25,000 clones, 75% to 85% of them singletons. The TCR comes from a human donor in a cohort sampled during active COVID-19. Sequencing was performed on peripheral blood. The V gene is TRBV28, the J gene TRBJ1-2; no clear D gene. CDR3 coding DNA: TGTGCCAGCACCTCAGGCGGGATTTTCTATGGCTACACCTTC. Its protein product is CASTSGGIFYGYTF.